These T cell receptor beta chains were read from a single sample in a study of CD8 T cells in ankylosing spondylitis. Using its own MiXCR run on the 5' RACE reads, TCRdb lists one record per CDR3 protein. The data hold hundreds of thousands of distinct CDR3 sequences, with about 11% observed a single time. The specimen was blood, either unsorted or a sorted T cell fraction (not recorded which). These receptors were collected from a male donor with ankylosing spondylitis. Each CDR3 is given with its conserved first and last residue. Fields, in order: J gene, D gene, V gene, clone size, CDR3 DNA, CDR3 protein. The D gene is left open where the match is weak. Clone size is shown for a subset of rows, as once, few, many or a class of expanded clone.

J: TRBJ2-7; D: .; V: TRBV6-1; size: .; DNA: TGTGCCAGCAAAAGGGGCCTAAGCTCCTACGAGCAGTACTTC; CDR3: CASKRGLSSYEQYF
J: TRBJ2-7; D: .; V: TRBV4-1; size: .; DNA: TGCGCCAGCAGCCTAAGGGGCCAGGGGCCTAAGGGGCAGTACTTC; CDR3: CASSLRGQGPKGQYF
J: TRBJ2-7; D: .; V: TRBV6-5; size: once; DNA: TGTGCCAGCAGTTACTCAAGACAAATAGGGGATTTCGTCGAGCAGTACTTC; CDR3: CASSYSRQIGDFVEQYF
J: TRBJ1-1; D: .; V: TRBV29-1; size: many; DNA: TGCAGCGTAGAGTACAGGGTGAACACTGAAGCTTTCTTT; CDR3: CSVEYRVNTEAFF
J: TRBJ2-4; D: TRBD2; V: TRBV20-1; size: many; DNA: TGCAGTGCTACGGGGACTAGCGGGATTCAAAACATTCAGTACTTC; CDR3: CSATGTSGIQNIQYF
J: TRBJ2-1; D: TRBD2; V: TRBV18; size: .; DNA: TGTGCCAGCACCCTAGCGGGAGGGTCCAGCAATGAGCAGTTCTTC; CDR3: CASTLAGGSSNEQFF
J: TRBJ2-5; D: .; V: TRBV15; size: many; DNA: TGTGCCACCAGCAGAGGGACAGCACAAGAGACCCAGTACTTC; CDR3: CATSRGTAQETQYF
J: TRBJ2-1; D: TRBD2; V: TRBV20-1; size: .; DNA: TGCAGTGCTCCACCAAGAACTAGCGGGAGGGCCTACAATGAGCAGTTCTTC; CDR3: CSAPPRTSGRAYNEQFF
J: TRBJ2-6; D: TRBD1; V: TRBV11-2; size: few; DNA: TGTGCCAGCAGCCAGGCCCGGGACAGGGCACTCTCTGGGGCCAACGTCCTGACTTTC; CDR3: CASSQARDRALSGANVLTF
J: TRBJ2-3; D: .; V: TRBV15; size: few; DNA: TGTGCCACCAGCAGAGTGGGGGACGCAGATACGCAGTATTTT; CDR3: CATSRVGDADTQYF
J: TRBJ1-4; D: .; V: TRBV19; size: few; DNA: TGTGCCAGTAGTGGGCCGTTATCAACTAATGAAAAACTGTTTTTT; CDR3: CASSGPLSTNEKLFF